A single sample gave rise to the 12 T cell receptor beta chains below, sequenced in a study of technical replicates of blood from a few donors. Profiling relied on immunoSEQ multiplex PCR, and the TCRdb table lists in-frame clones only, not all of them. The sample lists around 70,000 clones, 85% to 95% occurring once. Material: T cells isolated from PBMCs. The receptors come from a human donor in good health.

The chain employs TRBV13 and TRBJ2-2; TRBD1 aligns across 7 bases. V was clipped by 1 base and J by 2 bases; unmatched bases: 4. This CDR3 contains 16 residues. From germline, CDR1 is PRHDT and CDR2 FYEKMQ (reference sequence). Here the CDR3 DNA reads TGTGCCAGCAGCTTAGTAGAGGGGGCAAACACCGGGGAGCTGTTTTTT. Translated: CASSLVEGANTGELFF.

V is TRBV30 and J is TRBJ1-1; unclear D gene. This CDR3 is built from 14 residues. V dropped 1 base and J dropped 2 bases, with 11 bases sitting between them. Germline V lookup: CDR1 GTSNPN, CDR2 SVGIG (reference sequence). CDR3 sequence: CAWSAGNKNTEAFF. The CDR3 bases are TGTGCCTGGAGTGCAGGCAACAAAAACACTGAAGCTTTCTTT.

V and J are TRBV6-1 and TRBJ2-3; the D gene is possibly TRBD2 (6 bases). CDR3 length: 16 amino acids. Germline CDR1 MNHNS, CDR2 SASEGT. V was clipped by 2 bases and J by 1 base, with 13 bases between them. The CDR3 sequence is CASSETRGGGTDTQYF. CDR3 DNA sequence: TGTGCCAGCAGTGAAACGAGGGGAGGAGGCACAGATACGCAGTATTTT.

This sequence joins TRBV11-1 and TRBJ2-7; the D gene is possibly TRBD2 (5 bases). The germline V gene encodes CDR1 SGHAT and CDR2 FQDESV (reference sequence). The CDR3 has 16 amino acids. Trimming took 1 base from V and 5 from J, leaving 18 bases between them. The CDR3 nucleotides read TGTGCCAGCAGCTTAGAAATTACGCGGCGGGCAGACGAGCAGTACTTC. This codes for CASSLEITRRADEQYF.

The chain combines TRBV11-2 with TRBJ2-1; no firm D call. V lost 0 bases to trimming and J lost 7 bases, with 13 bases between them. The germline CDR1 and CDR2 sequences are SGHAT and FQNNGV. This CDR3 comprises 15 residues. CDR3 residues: CASSLDPSFINEQFF. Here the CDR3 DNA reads TGTGCCAGCAGCTTAGATCCTAGTTTTATTAATGAGCAGTTCTTC.

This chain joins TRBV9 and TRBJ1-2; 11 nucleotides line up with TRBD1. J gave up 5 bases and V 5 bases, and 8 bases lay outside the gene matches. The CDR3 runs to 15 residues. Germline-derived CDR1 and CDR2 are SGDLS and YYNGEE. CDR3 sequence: CASRMGQGEWYGYTF. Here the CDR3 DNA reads TGTGCCAGCAGGATGGGACAGGGGGAGTGGTATGGCTACACCTTC.

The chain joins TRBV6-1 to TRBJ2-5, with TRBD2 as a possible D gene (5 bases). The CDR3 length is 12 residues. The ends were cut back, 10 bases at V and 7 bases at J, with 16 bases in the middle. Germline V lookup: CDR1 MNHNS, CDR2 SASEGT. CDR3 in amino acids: CATLDPRGTQYF. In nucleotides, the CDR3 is TGTGCCACCCTAGACCCCCGGGGGACCCAGTACTTC.

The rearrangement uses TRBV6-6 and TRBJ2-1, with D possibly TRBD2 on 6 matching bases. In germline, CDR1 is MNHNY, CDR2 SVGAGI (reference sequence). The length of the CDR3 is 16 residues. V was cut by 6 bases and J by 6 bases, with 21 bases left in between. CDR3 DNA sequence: TGTGCCAGCAGAAGCGGTCGGGACTTGCCGAGCAATGAGCAGTTCTTC. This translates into CASRSGRDLPSNEQFF.

The CDR3 region is CASWGQQAYEQYF. DNA for the CDR3: TGTGCCAGCTGGGGGCAGCAAGCCTACGAGCAGTACTTC. The gene calls are TRBV6-1 and TRBJ2-7; weak D call: TRBD1 (6 bases). Germline V lookup: CDR1 MNHNS, CDR2 SASEGT. V was shortened by 8 bases and J by 2 bases, with 13 bases between the two germline ends. This CDR3 comprises 13 residues.

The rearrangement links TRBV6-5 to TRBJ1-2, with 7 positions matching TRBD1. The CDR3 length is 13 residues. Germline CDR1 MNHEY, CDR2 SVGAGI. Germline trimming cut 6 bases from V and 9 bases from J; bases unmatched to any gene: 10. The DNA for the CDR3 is TGTGCCAGCAGCACGGGACAGCGGTTTCGCTACACCTTC. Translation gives CASSTGQRFRYTF.

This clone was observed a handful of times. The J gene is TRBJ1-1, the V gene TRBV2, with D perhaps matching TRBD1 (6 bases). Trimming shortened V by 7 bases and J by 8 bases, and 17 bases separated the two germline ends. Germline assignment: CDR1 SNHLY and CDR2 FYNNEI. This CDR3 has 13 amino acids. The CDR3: CASTNSGRGEAFF. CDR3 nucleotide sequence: TGTGCCAGCACAAATTCAGGGAGGGGGGAAGCTTTCTTT. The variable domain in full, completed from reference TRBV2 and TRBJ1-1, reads EPEVTQTPSHQVTQMGQEVILRCVPISNHLYFYWYRQILGQKVEFLVSFYNNEISEKSEIFDDQFSVERPDGSNFTLKIRSTKLEDSAMYFCASTNSGRGEAFFGQGTRLTVV.

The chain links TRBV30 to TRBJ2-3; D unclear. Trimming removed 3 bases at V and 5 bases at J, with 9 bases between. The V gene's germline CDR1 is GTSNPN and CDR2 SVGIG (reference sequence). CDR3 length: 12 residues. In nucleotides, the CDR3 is TGTGCCTGGAGCCCAAACAGAGATACGCAGTATTTT. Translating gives CAWSPNRDTQYF.